This is a list of T cell receptor beta chains from one sample in a study of blood T cell repertoires in COVID-19. Profiling relied on immunoSEQ multiplex PCR, and the TCRdb table lists in-frame clones only, not all of them. The sample lists about 240,000 clones, roughly 90% occurring once. Sequencing was done on a sample of PBMCs or T cells enriched from blood (not recorded which). These receptors all come from a man aged 40-55 years who had recovered from COVID-19. CDR3s include the opening cysteine and the closing phenylalanine or tryptophan. The order of the fields is V gene, clone size, D gene, J gene, CDR3 protein, CDR3 DNA. The D gene is left open where the match is weak. Size tells how often a clone was seen (once, few, many) or the class of an expanded clone, and some rows leave it out.

TRBV7-3	.	TRBD1	TRBJ2-1	CASSLRQGVDEQFF	TGTGCCAGCAGCTTAAGACAGGGGGTAGATGAGCAGTTCTTC
TRBV27	.	.	TRBJ1-1	CASSFRQGLTEAFF	TGTGCCAGCAGTTTTCGTCAGGGATTGACTGAAGCTTTCTTT
TRBV29-1	.	.	TRBJ1-1	CSVDGQPNTEAFF	TGCAGCGTTGACGGACAGCCGAACACTGAAGCTTTCTTT
TRBV7-9	.	TRBD1	TRBJ2-1	CASLWTGGHNEQFF	TGTGCCAGCCTCTGGACAGGGGGACACAATGAGCAGTTCTTC
TRBV9	.	TRBD1	TRBJ1-6	CASSKNHRGSNSPLHF	TGTGCCAGCAGCAAAAATCACAGGGGGAGTAATTCACCCCTCCACTTT
TRBV24-1	.	TRBD1	TRBJ1-3	CATSDSDRAGNTIYF	TGTGCCACCAGTGACTCCGACAGGGCTGGAAACACCATATATTTT
TRBV4-1	.	.	TRBJ2-6	CASSQEGTGFSGANVLTF	TGCGCCAGCAGCCAAGAGGGAACAGGTTTCTCTGGGGCCAACGTCCTGACTTTC
TRBV9	.	.	TRBJ2-5	CASSVAVAQETQYF	TGTGCCAGCAGCGTGGCCGTAGCCCAAGAGACCCAGTACTTC
TRBV10-1	.	.	TRBJ2-3	CASSASGTDTQYF	TGCGCCAGCAGTGCCAGCGGCACAGATACGCAGTATTTT
TRBV4-1	.	TRBD2	TRBJ2-4	CASSQEVAGGRHLAF	TGCGCCAGCAGCCAAGAGGTAGCGGGGGGGCGGCACTTGGCCTTC
TRBV2	.	.	TRBJ1-5	CASSVYTRDNQPQHF	TGTGCCAGCAGTGTCTATACACGGGACAATCAGCCCCAGCATTTT
TRBV11-2	.	TRBD1	TRBJ2-7	CASSLTGGWGRDEQYF	TGTGCCAGCAGCCTTACAGGGGGTTGGGGTAGAGACGAGCAGTACTTC
TRBV27	.	.	TRBJ2-7	CASSLAARGYEQYF	TGTGCCAGCAGTTTAGCGGCCAGGGGCTACGAGCAGTACTTC
TRBV11-3	.	.	TRBJ2-3	CASSLVGTQITDTQYF	TGTGCCAGCAGCTTAGTAGGGACTCAAATCACAGATACGCAGTATTTT
TRBV2	once	.	TRBJ2-7	CASIGGAREQYF	TGTGCCAGCATTGGCGGAGCGAGGGAGCAGTACTTC
TRBV19	few	TRBD1	TRBJ1-2	CASSTLDRGARGYTF	TGTGCCAGTAGTACCTTGGACAGGGGCGCGCGGGGCTACACCTTC
TRBV19	.	TRBD1	TRBJ1-5	CASSIRQGMGNQPQHF	TGTGCCAGTAGTATCCGACAGGGCATGGGCAATCAGCCCCAGCATTTT
TRBV5-1	.	TRBD2	TRBJ2-7	CASSLSGGMYEQYF	TGCGCCAGCAGCTTGTCCGGGGGGATGTACGAGCAGTACTTC
TRBV7-9	.	TRBD1	TRBJ1-1	CASSPRQGDTEAFF	TGTGCCAGCAGCCCCCGACAGGGAGACACTGAAGCTTTCTTT
TRBV6-5	.	.	TRBJ1-2	CASSRQRDYYGYTF	TGTGCCAGCAGTCGCCAAAGAGACTACTATGGCTACACCTTC
TRBV7-2	medium-sized	TRBD2	TRBJ2-1	CASSLSSGQNNEQFF	TGTGCCAGCAGCTTATCTAGCGGGCAGAACAATGAGCAGTTCTTC
TRBV18	.	.	TRBJ2-3	CASSPLVEVTQYF	TGTGCCAGCTCACCCTTAGTTGAAGTTACGCAGTATTTT
TRBV5-4	.	TRBD1	TRBJ1-6	CASSDDHSTGFAPLHF	TGTGCCAGCAGCGATGATCATTCGACAGGGTTTGCACCCCTCCACTTT
TRBV29-1	.	TRBD1	TRBJ2-5	CSGRTGGQETQYF	TGCAGCGGGCGGACAGGGGGGCAAGAGACCCAGTACTTC
TRBV27	.	TRBD1	TRBJ2-7	CASRGSSTGDYEQYF	TGTGCCAGCAGGGGGTCGTCGACAGGGGACTACGAGCAGTACTTC
TRBV7-8	.	.	TRBJ1-2	CASSRLSFYGYTF	TGTGCCAGCAGCCGACTATCCTTCTATGGCTACACCTTC
TRBV11-2	.	TRBD2	TRBJ2-7	CASSTPRGRGGEQYF	TGTGCCAGCAGCACCCCGCGCGGGAGGGGAGGCGAGCAGTACTTC
TRBV29-1	.	TRBD1	TRBJ2-7	CSVLTPDRGYEQYF	TGCAGCGTACTCACCCCGGACAGGGGTTACGAGCAGTACTTC
TRBV7-6	.	TRBD1	TRBJ1-2	CASSLDGGTGGGANYGYTF	TGTGCCAGCAGCTTAGACGGAGGGACAGGGGGCGGGGCTAACTATGGCTACACCTTC
TRBV6-6	.	TRBD1	TRBJ2-7	CASSPRKTGALYEQYF	TGTGCCAGCAGTCCTCGAAAGACAGGGGCCCTATACGAGCAGTACTTC
TRBV18	.	TRBD1	TRBJ1-5	CASSGTGGENQPQHF	TGTGCCAGCTCAGGGACAGGGGGCGAAAATCAGCCCCAGCATTTT
TRBV18	.	TRBD1	TRBJ1-1	CASSPTGAFF	TGTGCCAGCTCACCGACAGGGGCTTTCTTT
TRBV11-2	.	TRBD1	TRBJ1-5	CASSPGTGIGSQHF	TGTGCCAGCAGCCCCGGGACAGGGATCGGGTCCCAGCATTTT
TRBV7-2	.	.	TRBJ2-1	CASSFQRRRQTHSYNEQFF	TGTGCCAGCAGCTTTCAACGACGGAGACAGACGCACTCCTACAATGAGCAGTTCTTC
TRBV11-3	once	TRBD2	TRBJ2-5	CASSLGIQGGGRGETQYF	TGTGCCAGCAGCTTAGGCATCCAGGGCGGGGGGCGAGGAGAGACCCAGTACTTC
TRBV28	few	TRBD2	TRBJ2-2	CASSLISGATGELFF	TGTGCCAGCAGTTTGATTAGCGGGGCCACCGGGGAGCTGTTTTTT
TRBV27	.	TRBD1	TRBJ1-1	CASSPWTGGVAEAFF	TGTGCCAGCAGTCCATGGACAGGGGGCGTGGCTGAAGCTTTCTTT
TRBV5-1	once	.	TRBJ1-4	CASSLAGGYPARNEKLFF	TGCGCCAGCAGCTTAGCGGGGGGGTATCCAGCCCGTAATGAAAAACTGTTTTTT
TRBV19	.	TRBD1	TRBJ1-6	CASSMGPRDRGPQSSYNSPLHF	TGTGCCAGTAGTATGGGCCCCCGGGACAGGGGACCTCAAAGCTCCTATAATTCACCCCTCCACTTT
TRBV19	.	TRBD1	TRBJ1-1	CASSTGTVMNTEAFF	TGTGCCAGTAGTACCGGGACAGTCATGAACACTGAAGCTTTCTTT
TRBV5-1	.	.	TRBJ2-7	CASSLAENTYEQYF	TGCGCCAGCAGCTTGGCGGAGAATACCTACGAGCAGTACTTC
TRBV7-8	.	TRBD2	TRBJ2-2	CASSFGTRTSGKIKRLFF	TGTGCCAGCTCCTTTGGTACCCGGACTAGCGGGAAAATCAAGCGGCTGTTTTTT
TRBV7-6	.	.	TRBJ1-3	CASSGRGFGNTIYF	TGTGCCAGCAGCGGAAGGGGATTTGGAAACACCATATATTTT
TRBV9	.	TRBD2	TRBJ2-7	CASSEPGLESGKQYF	TGTGCCAGCAGCGAACCGGGACTAGAGTCAGGCAAGCAGTACTTC
TRBV9	.	TRBD1	TRBJ2-7	CASTPTGTGAYEQYF	TGTGCCAGCACCCCCACCGGGACAGGGGCCTACGAGCAGTACTTC
TRBV30	.	.	TRBJ1-1	CAWSRGRLRTEAFF	TGTGCCTGGAGTAGGGGGAGATTACGTACTGAAGCTTTCTTT
TRBV5-4	.	TRBD1	TRBJ1-1	CASTADRVRGEAFF	TGTGCCAGCACCGCGGACAGGGTAAGGGGTGAAGCTTTCTTT
TRBV18	.	.	TRBJ2-7	CASSPPRGLNTEQYF	TGTGCCAGCTCACCCCCACGGGGACTGAATACGGAGCAGTACTTC